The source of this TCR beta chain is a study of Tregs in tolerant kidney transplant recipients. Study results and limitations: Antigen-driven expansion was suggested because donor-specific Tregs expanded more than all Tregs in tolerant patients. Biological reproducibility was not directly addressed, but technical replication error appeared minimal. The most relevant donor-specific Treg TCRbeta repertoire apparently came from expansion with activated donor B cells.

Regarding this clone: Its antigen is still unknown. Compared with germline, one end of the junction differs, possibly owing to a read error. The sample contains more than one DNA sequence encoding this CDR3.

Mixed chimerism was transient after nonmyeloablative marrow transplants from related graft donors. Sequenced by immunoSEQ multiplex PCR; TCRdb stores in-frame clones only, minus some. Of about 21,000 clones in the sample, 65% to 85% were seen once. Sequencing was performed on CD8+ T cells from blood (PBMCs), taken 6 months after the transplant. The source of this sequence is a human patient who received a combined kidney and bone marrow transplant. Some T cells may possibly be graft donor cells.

The CDR3 sequence is CASSLESSYEQYF. The CDR3 DNA reads as TGCGCCAGCAGCTTGGAGAGCTCCTACGAGCAGTACTTC. This chain links TRBV7-9 with TRBJ2-7; no reliable D call. The CDR3 is 13 amino acids. The germline gives CDR1 SEHNR, CDR2 FQNEAQ (reference sequence).